This is a list of T cell receptor beta chains from one sample in a study of a mutant IDH1 vaccine in newly diagnosed glioma. These receptors are not linked to any known antigen. TCRdb's copy holds only in-frame clones and misses some; the assay was immunoSEQ multiplex PCR. Among about 44,000 clones listed, around 90% were seen once. This specimen consisted of PBMCs, obtained from a glioma patient whose treatment included an IDH1 peptide vaccine. The receptors here all came from a middle-aged man with glioma. Each CDR3 is given with its conserved first and last residue. The order of the fields is clone size, J gene, V gene, D gene, CDR3 protein, CDR3 DNA. A D gene is named only where the DNA matches it firmly. Only some rows state a clone size, as once, few, many or a class for expanded clones.

clone_size: -; j_call: TRBJ1-6; v_call: TRBV7-2; d_call: -; cdr3_aa: CASSSVGTTHSPLHF; cdr3_nt: TGTGCCAGCAGCTCCGTCGGGACAACCCATTCACCCCTCCACTTT
clone_size: -; j_call: TRBJ1-2; v_call: TRBV7-8; d_call: -; cdr3_aa: CASSMGLDYGYTF; cdr3_nt: TGTGCCAGCTCCATGGGACTGGACTATGGCTACACCTTC
clone_size: -; j_call: TRBJ1-2; v_call: TRBV5-4; d_call: -; cdr3_aa: CASSFSENYGYTF; cdr3_nt: TGTGCCAGCAGCTTTAGCGAGAACTATGGCTACACCTTC
clone_size: -; j_call: TRBJ2-1; v_call: TRBV2; d_call: TRBD1; cdr3_aa: CASSVSGQPTREQFF; cdr3_nt: TGTGCCAGCAGCGTCTCGGGACAGCCAACGAGGGAGCAGTTCTTC
clone_size: once; j_call: TRBJ2-3; v_call: TRBV4-2; d_call: TRBD2; cdr3_aa: CASSQAVGAGGDTQYF; cdr3_nt: TGTGCCAGCAGCCAAGCCGTGGGGGCGGGGGGAGATACGCAGTATTTT
clone_size: -; j_call: TRBJ2-2; v_call: TRBV19; d_call: -; cdr3_aa: CASSPRQYTGELFF; cdr3_nt: TGTGCCAGTAGTCCGAGACAGTACACCGGGGAGCTGTTTTTT
clone_size: once; j_call: TRBJ2-2; v_call: TRBV2; d_call: -; cdr3_aa: CASRIDSTNTGELFF; cdr3_nt: TGTGCCAGCAGAATTGATTCTACGAACACCGGGGAGCTGTTTTTT
clone_size: -; j_call: TRBJ2-7; v_call: TRBV6-6; d_call: TRBD2; cdr3_aa: CASSYSGGESYEQYF; cdr3_nt: TGTGCCAGCAGTTACTCCGGGGGGGAATCCTACGAGCAGTACTTC
clone_size: once; j_call: TRBJ1-2; v_call: TRBV30; d_call: -; cdr3_aa: CAWRVLPGEGYTF; cdr3_nt: TGTGCCTGGAGGGTTCTCCCGGGAGAAGGCTACACCTTC
clone_size: -; j_call: TRBJ1-1; v_call: TRBV4-1; d_call: -; cdr3_aa: CASSPGGQGWTEAFF; cdr3_nt: TGCGCCAGCAGCCCCGGGGGGCAGGGGTGGACTGAAGCTTTCTTT
clone_size: once; j_call: TRBJ2-7; v_call: TRBV9; d_call: -; cdr3_aa: CASSVGGRVYEQYF; cdr3_nt: TGTGCCAGCAGCGTAGGGGGACGCGTCTACGAGCAGTACTTC
clone_size: -; j_call: TRBJ2-3; v_call: TRBV5-1; d_call: -; cdr3_aa: CASSLGGTDTQYF; cdr3_nt: TGCGCCAGCAGCTTGGGGGGGACAGATACGCAGTATTTT
clone_size: -; j_call: TRBJ2-5; v_call: TRBV5-1; d_call: TRBD1; cdr3_aa: CATALQQLGTEETQYF; cdr3_nt: TGCGCCACCGCTTTACAGCAGCTTGGGACAGAAGAGACCCAGTACTTC
clone_size: -; j_call: TRBJ2-3; v_call: TRBV7-9; d_call: -; cdr3_aa: CASSFLLGGPTDTQYF; cdr3_nt: TGTGCCAGCAGCTTTCTCCTGGGAGGCCCCACAGATACGCAGTATTTT
clone_size: -; j_call: TRBJ2-7; v_call: TRBV5-1; d_call: TRBD2; cdr3_aa: CASSLGLATYEQYF; cdr3_nt: TGCGCCAGCAGCTTGGGACTAGCGACCTACGAGCAGTACTTC
clone_size: -; j_call: TRBJ1-2; v_call: TRBV28; d_call: -; cdr3_aa: CASSLRTGTYGYTF; cdr3_nt: TGTGCCAGCAGTTTACGCACAGGGACATATGGCTACACCTTC
clone_size: -; j_call: TRBJ2-5; v_call: TRBV7-2; d_call: TRBD2; cdr3_aa: CASSRTRSRQETQYF; cdr3_nt: TGTGCCAGCAGCCGGACTAGGAGTAGGCAAGAGACCCAGTACTTC
clone_size: -; j_call: TRBJ2-7; v_call: TRBV28; d_call: TRBD2; cdr3_aa: CASSFSAGTTYGQYF; cdr3_nt: TGTGCCAGCAGTTTTTCCGCCGGGACTACTTACGGGCAGTACTTC
clone_size: -; j_call: TRBJ2-1; v_call: TRBV7-9; d_call: -; cdr3_aa: CASSLGGRVSDEQFF; cdr3_nt: TGTGCCAGCAGCTTAGGGGGGCGGGTTTCTGATGAGCAGTTCTTC
clone_size: -; j_call: TRBJ2-1; v_call: TRBV19; d_call: TRBD2; cdr3_aa: CASVSGGTYNEQFF; cdr3_nt: TGTGCCAGTGTTAGCGGGGGTACCTACAATGAGCAGTTCTTC
clone_size: -; j_call: TRBJ1-2; v_call: TRBV4-3; d_call: TRBD1; cdr3_aa: CASSHSRGGTGYGYTF; cdr3_nt: TGCGCCAGCAGCCACTCTCGAGGGGGGACAGGGTATGGCTACACCTTC
clone_size: few; j_call: TRBJ1-5; v_call: TRBV10-3; d_call: TRBD1; cdr3_aa: CAISENDREDQPQHF; cdr3_nt: TGTGCCATCAGTGAAAACGACAGGGAGGATCAGCCCCAGCATTTT
clone_size: -; j_call: TRBJ1-5; v_call: TRBV5-6; d_call: -; cdr3_aa: CASSRTGTKINQPQHF; cdr3_nt: TGTGCCAGCAGCCGGACCGGGACAAAGATTAATCAGCCCCAGCATTTT
clone_size: -; j_call: TRBJ1-2; v_call: TRBV30; d_call: -; cdr3_aa: CAWSARGAGLNGYTF; cdr3_nt: TGTGCCTGGAGTGCCCGGGGAGCAGGCTTAAATGGCTACACCTTC
clone_size: -; j_call: TRBJ2-3; v_call: TRBV9; d_call: -; cdr3_aa: CASSDGPHTDTQYF; cdr3_nt: TGTGCCAGCAGCGACGGGCCTCACACAGATACGCAGTATTTT
clone_size: -; j_call: TRBJ2-7; v_call: TRBV5-6; d_call: -; cdr3_aa: CASSSGTSTYEQYF; cdr3_nt: TGTGCCAGCAGCTCCGGGACATCGACCTACGAGCAGTACTTC
clone_size: -; j_call: TRBJ2-3; v_call: TRBV11-3; d_call: -; cdr3_aa: CASSLAGPGDTQYF; cdr3_nt: TGTGCCAGCAGCTTAGCGGGCCCGGGAGATACGCAGTATTTT
clone_size: -; j_call: TRBJ1-1; v_call: TRBV14; d_call: -; cdr3_aa: CASSPFGTGPEAFF; cdr3_nt: TGTGCCAGCAGCCCTTTTGGAACTGGACCTGAAGCTTTCTTT
clone_size: -; j_call: TRBJ2-3; v_call: TRBV7-2; d_call: -; cdr3_aa: CASRGGVSTDTQYF; cdr3_nt: TGTGCCAGCAGGGGGGGAGTGAGCACAGATACGCAGTATTTT
clone_size: -; j_call: TRBJ1-5; v_call: TRBV10-3; d_call: -; cdr3_aa: CAISEGGAHSNQPQHF; cdr3_nt: TGTGCCATCAGTGAGGGGGGGGCTCATAGCAATCAGCCCCAGCATTTT
clone_size: -; j_call: TRBJ2-7; v_call: TRBV9; d_call: TRBD2; cdr3_aa: CASSGATQAGGPLHEQYF; cdr3_nt: TGTGCCAGCAGCGGGGCCACCCAAGCGGGAGGGCCCCTCCACGAGCAGTACTTC
clone_size: -; j_call: TRBJ2-5; v_call: TRBV5-6; d_call: TRBD1; cdr3_aa: CASSSATGALQETQYF; cdr3_nt: TGTGCCAGCAGCTCCGCCACAGGGGCACTACAAGAGACCCAGTACTTC
clone_size: -; j_call: TRBJ2-3; v_call: TRBV11-2; d_call: TRBD1; cdr3_aa: CASSLLTGALGNTQYF; cdr3_nt: TGTGCCAGCAGCTTATTAACAGGGGCCTTAGGTAATACGCAGTATTTT
clone_size: -; j_call: TRBJ1-2; v_call: TRBV4-2; d_call: -; cdr3_aa: CASSLPSEVIYTF; cdr3_nt: TGTGCCAGCAGCCTCCCAAGCGAGGTAATCTACACCTTC
clone_size: -; j_call: TRBJ2-7; v_call: TRBV10-3; d_call: TRBD2; cdr3_aa: CAIRLGTSNEQYF; cdr3_nt: TGTGCCATCAGACTAGGGACTAGTAACGAGCAGTACTTC
clone_size: -; j_call: TRBJ2-7; v_call: TRBV5-6; d_call: -; cdr3_aa: CASSLSGPYEQYF; cdr3_nt: TGTGCCAGCAGCTTGTCAGGACCCTACGAGCAGTACTTC